This TCR beta chain derives from a study of shared clonotypes between healthy human individuals. Regarding the study as a whole: Generally, naive subsets (rather than memory subsets) showed larger estimated richness.

Germline values: CDR1 MNHEY, CDR2 SVGAGI. The V end was cut by 5 bases, the J end by 5 bases, with 7 bases between. The CDR3 runs 12 residues. Generated by immunoSEQ multiplex PCR, the TCRdb table keeps only in-frame clones and is missing some. Altogether some 550,000 clones are present, about 96% being singletons, with the ten largest covering 0.055% to 0.07%. Regarding this clone: What it binds is unknown.

The chain joins TRBV6-5 to TRBJ1-5; weak D call: TRBD1 (6 bases). The receptor was isolated from a woman aged 25-40 years in good health. The sequenced sample consisted of naive CD4+ T cells sorted from blood. The subset was: CD45RA+ positively selected. CDR3 bases: TGTGCCAGCAGTCAGGGGCATCAGCCCCAGCATTTT. It is translated as CASSQGHQPQHF.